The T cell receptor (beta chain) described here comes from a study of response to subunit inactivated influenza vaccine. General study findings and limits: A suggestion made by the authors is that each seasonal influenza vaccination recruits few new T cells.

One entry per CDR3 protein results from TCRdb running MiXCR on the RT-PCR reads. Of approximately 530,000 distinct CDR3 sequences in the sample, 7.5% to 8.5% were seen once. Trimming pared 3 bases from V and 10 bases from J, leaving 19 bases between. CDR3 size: 15 residues. Germline CDR1 is KGHSH and CDR2 is LQKENI. Worth noting for this clonotype: Its antigen is unknown.

This clonotype was sampled from a man between 50 and 69 years old who received an inactivated influenza vaccine. This sequence joins TRBV18 and TRBJ2-1, with D possibly TRBD2 on 5 matching bases. This sample comprised PBMCs from blood, obtained around 25 months after vaccination. The CDR3 DNA reads as TGTGCCAGCTCACCGAGGGTGGTAGCTCGAGGAGAGCAGTTCTTC. It yields the protein CASSPRVVARGEQFF.